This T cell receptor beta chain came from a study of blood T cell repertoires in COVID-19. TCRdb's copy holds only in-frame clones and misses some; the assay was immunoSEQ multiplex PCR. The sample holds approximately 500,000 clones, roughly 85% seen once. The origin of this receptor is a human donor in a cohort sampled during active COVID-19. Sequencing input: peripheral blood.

This CDR3 reads CASSLLGSQNIQYF. The CDR3 DNA follows: TGCGCCAGCAGCTTGTTAGGTAGCCAAAACATTCAGTACTTC. The chain is built from TRBV5-1 and TRBJ2-4; D is ambiguous. The germline V gene encodes CDR1 SGHRS and CDR2 YFSETQ. The CDR3 has 14 residues. V lost 1 base to trimming and J lost 5 bases, with 10 bases between them.